These 32 T cell receptor beta chains share one sample of origin, sequenced in a study of T cell changes during pregnancy in multiple sclerosis. Clones were sequenced by immunoSEQ multiplex PCR, and TCRdb holds only the in-frame ones, with some missing. Among tens of thousands of clones, roughly nine tenths were seen once, and the ten largest hold under 9.5%. The material was CD8+ T cells from peripheral blood mononuclear cells, obtained in the second trimester of pregnancy. The source of these receptors is a female donor with multiple sclerosis, enrolled in a pregnancy study.

This clone has a handful of counts. The V and J genes are TRBV9 and TRBJ2-3; 8 bases are shared with TRBD1. In germline, CDR1 is SGDLS, CDR2 YYNGEE. Unmatched junction bases numbered 11, after V lost 0 bases and J lost 5 bases. The CDR3 consists of 17 residues. The CDR3 region is CASSVGQGLDLQDTQYF. In DNA form, the CDR3 reads TGTGCCAGCAGCGTAGGACAGGGGCTCGACTTACAAGATACGCAGTATTTT.

The DNA of the CDR3 is TGCAGTGCTTGGACAGGGAGCGAGCAGTACTTC. Amino acids: CSAWTGSEQYF. The rearrangement links TRBV20-1 to TRBJ2-7; TRBD1 matches at 8 bases. The CDR3 has 11 residues. Germline V CDR1 and CDR2: DFQATT, SNEGSKA (reference sequence). V shed 5 bases, J shed 6 bases, and the junction held 3 bases outside the gene matches.

V is TRBV5-6 and J is TRBJ2-1, with D perhaps matching TRBD1 (6 bases). CDR1 is SGHDT, CDR2 YYEEEE, per germline. V was shortened by 0 bases and J by 2 bases, with 12 bases between the two germline ends. This CDR3 comprises 16 residues. The CDR3, as DNA: TGTGCCAGCAGCTTGGAACAGGGTTACACCTACAATGAGCAGTTCTTC. This gives the protein CASSLEQGYTYNEQFF.

The chain employs TRBV9 and TRBJ2-7; D unclear. Germline V gene lookup returns CDR1 SGDLS and CDR2 YYNGEE. The V end lost 0 bases, the J end lost 0 bases, and 7 bases lay between the germline ends. The CDR3 sequence is 14 residues long. CDR3 amino acids: CASSVVPGSYEQYF. The CDR3 DNA follows: TGTGCCAGCAGCGTAGTCCCAGGCTCCTACGAGCAGTACTTC.

V usage is TRBV10-3 and J usage is TRBJ2-5; no definite D call. Deletions cut 3 bases from V and 0 bases from J, with 11 bases between. The CDR3 consists of 15 residues. Germline V gives CDR1 ENHRY, CDR2 SYGVKD. The CDR3 coding sequence is TGTGCCATCAGTGACGAGTTAAACTACCAAGAGACCCAGTACTTC. Residues: CAISDELNYQETQYF.

This clone has a handful of counts. This chain uses TRBV19 with TRBJ2-1, with 7 bases that match TRBD1. Germline values: CDR1 LNHDA, CDR2 SQIVND (reference sequence). V trimming: 4 bases; J trimming: 14 bases; junction bases outside the gene matches: 8. The CDR3 has 12 residues. The CDR3 sequence: CASSTGDRTEFF. The CDR3 DNA is TGTGCCAGTAGTACCGGGGACAGAACCGAGTTCTTC.

V is TRBV7-6 and J is TRBJ2-2; possible D gene TRBD1, 5 bases. V lost 2 bases and J lost 5, with 9 bases in between. Germline CDR1 reads SGHVS; CDR2 reads FNYEAQ. This CDR3 comprises 14 residues. Written as DNA, the CDR3 is TGTGCCAGCAGCTTATCTTCAGGGACCGGGGAGCTGTTTTTT. It codes for CASSLSSGTGELFF.

This rearrangement joins TRBV19 to TRBJ2-2; TRBD1 agrees at 7 bases. V was clipped by 4 bases and J by 9 bases; unmatched bases: 14. This CDR3 region has 16 residues. Germline assignment: CDR1 LNHDA and CDR2 SQIVND (reference sequence). The CDR3 is CASSTRQGLVERELFF. The CDR3 DNA follows: TGTGCCAGTAGTACTCGACAGGGTCTGGTTGAGCGGGAGCTGTTTTTT.

This chain connects TRBV19 to TRBJ1-1, with D perhaps TRBD1 (6 bases). The CDR3 is 15 amino acids. Trimming cost V 2 bases and J 6 bases, with 16 bases left between them. The V gene's germline CDR1 is LNHDA and CDR2 SQIVND (reference sequence). CDR3 residues: CASSIIRGNGAEAFF. The CDR3 DNA is TGTGCCAGTAGTATAATAAGGGGGAATGGCGCTGAAGCTTTCTTT. The full variable domain, rest sourced from reference TRBV19 and TRBJ1-1, is DGGITQSPKYLFRKEGQNVTLSCEQNLNHDAMYWYRQDPGQGLRLIYYSQIVNDFQKGDIAEGYSVSREKKESFPLTVTSAQKNPTAFYLCASSIIRGNGAEAFFGQGTRLTVV.

V is TRBV19 and J is TRBJ1-2; 7 positions agree with TRBD1. The CDR3 is made up of 19 amino acids. The V segment lost 3 bases and the J segment 2 bases; nucleotides outside the gene matches: 18. Germline loops: CDR1 LNHDA, CDR2 SQIVND (reference sequence). CDR3 residues: CASSILNLGQVLSNYGYTF. CDR3 sequence (DNA): TGTGCCAGTAGTATTCTTAACCTTGGACAGGTACTTTCCAACTATGGCTACACCTTC.

V usage is TRBV20-1 and J usage is TRBJ2-7, with D tentatively TRBD1 (5 bases). This CDR3 is 11 amino acids long. Germline CDR1 DFQATT, CDR2 SNEGSKA (reference sequence). The ends were cut back, 3 bases at V and 9 bases at J, with 12 bases in the middle. The CDR3 region is CSASTGYRQYF. CDR3 DNA sequence: TGCAGTGCTAGTACAGGTTATAGGCAGTACTTC.

This clone was counted a single time. The chain uses TRBV6-6 and TRBJ1-1; D is ambiguous. CDR1 and CDR2 (germline): MNHNY, SVGAGI (reference sequence). This CDR3 is 15 amino acids long. Between the trimmed V and J ends, which lost 0 bases and 4 bases, there was a span of 12 bases. The CDR3 region has the DNA TGTGCCAGCAGTTACTCAGGACCAGCGGGCACTGAAGCTTTCTTT. Its translation is CASSYSGPAGTEAFF.

The V and J genes are TRBV6-4 and TRBJ2-3; maybe TRBD1 (5 bases). V was pared by 0 bases and J by 7 bases, with 11 bases between. Germline V gene sequence: CDR1 MRHNA, CDR2 SNTAGT. The CDR3 sequence is 14 residues long. The CDR3 loop reads CASSDSAGSNTQYF. In DNA, the CDR3 is TGTGCCAGCAGTGACTCGGCAGGGTCTAATACGCAGTATTTT.

The chain carries TRBV5-6 and TRBJ2-1; no firm D call. Deletions cut 0 bases from V and 10 bases from J, with 8 bases between. The CDR3 length is 12 residues. Germline values: CDR1 SGHDT, CDR2 YYEEEE. The CDR3 DNA follows: TGTGCCAGCAGCTTGGCCCTGCGAGAGCAGTTCTTC. Its translation: CASSLALREQFF.

This clone has just a few counts. The rearrangement links TRBV19 to TRBJ2-7; 9 bases align to TRBD2. V lost 5 bases, J lost 5 bases, and 7 bases stayed unmatched. CDR1 and CDR2 (germline): LNHDA, SQIVND (reference sequence). CDR3 length: 14 residues. Written as DNA, the CDR3 is TGTGCCAGTAGTCAGCGGGGGGACAACGACGAGCAGTACTTC. Amino acids: CASSQRGDNDEQYF.

The chain recombines TRBV6-1 with TRBJ2-7, with D perhaps TRBD1 (6 bases). V lost 1 base to trimming and J lost 6 bases, with 13 bases between them. The CDR3 spans 14 residues. Germline V gives CDR1 MNHNS, CDR2 SASEGT. This CDR3 reads CASSEGAGVSEQYF. In DNA, the CDR3 is TGTGCCAGCAGTGAAGGGGCAGGGGTGAGCGAGCAGTACTTC.

This rearrangement joins TRBV19 to TRBJ1-2; 7 bases fit TRBD1. The CDR3 contains 12 residues. The V gene end was trimmed by 10 bases and the J gene end by 8 bases; junction bases not matched to a gene: 10. Germline CDR1 and CDR2: LNHDA and SQIVND (reference sequence). The CDR3 is CATSTQGSGYTF. CDR3 nucleotide sequence: TGTGCCACCTCAACACAGGGGAGCGGCTACACCTTC. Full variable domain (rest looked up from reference TRBV19 and TRBJ1-2): DGGITQSPKYLFRKEGQNVTLSCEQNLNHDAMYWYRQDPGQGLRLIYYSQIVNDFQKGDIAEGYSVSREKKESFPLTVTSAQKNPTAFYLCATSTQGSGYTFGSGTRLTVV.

This rearrangement joins TRBV19 to TRBJ1-6; TRBD1 is a possible D gene (6 bases). The CDR3 is made up of 13 amino acids. Germline V gene sequence: CDR1 LNHDA, CDR2 SQIVND (reference sequence). The germline V and J ends were trimmed by 9 bases and 9 bases, with 15 bases remaining between them. The CDR3 spells CASLQGVGSPLHF. In DNA form, the CDR3 reads TGTGCCAGCCTACAGGGTGTGGGTTCACCCCTCCACTTT. Full variable domain (rest looked up from reference TRBV19 and TRBJ1-6): DGGITQSPKYLFRKEGQNVTLSCEQNLNHDAMYWYRQDPGQGLRLIYYSQIVNDFQKGDIAEGYSVSREKKESFPLTVTSAQKNPTAFYLCASLQGVGSPLHFGNGTRLTVT.

This sequence joins TRBV12-5 and TRBJ1-1; D perhaps matches TRBD1 (6 bases). The CDR3 runs 13 residues. Looked up from germline, CDR1 is LGHNT and CDR2 is FRNRAP. V was trimmed by 3 bases and J by 8 bases, leaving 13 bases between them. CDR3 sequence: CASGLTPGTEAFF. DNA for the CDR3: TGTGCTAGTGGTTTAACCCCCGGGACAGAAGCTTTCTTT.

The chain employs TRBV18 and TRBJ2-2; 8 nucleotides agree with TRBD1. V lost 6 bases, J lost 6 bases, and 9 bases stayed unmatched. The CDR3 loop spans 15 amino acids. The germline CDR1 and CDR2 sequences are KGHSH and LQKENI. The CDR3 DNA reads as TGTGCCAGCTCGCCTCCGGACAGGGTTGCCGGGGAGCTGTTTTTT. This gives the protein CASSPPDRVAGELFF.

The chain is built from TRBV7-2 and TRBJ2-7, with D perhaps matching TRBD1 (5 bases). This CDR3 has 15 residues. Germline V gene sequence: CDR1 SGHTA, CDR2 FQGNSA. Trimming stripped 1 base from V and 2 bases from J, with 12 bases between. CDR3 DNA sequence: TGTGCCAGCAGCTTAGAGTTGACAGAGACCTACGAGCAGTACTTC. Amino acid sequence: CASSLELTETYEQYF.

This clone was recorded once. CDR3 amino acids: CASNEGDDYGYTF. The CDR3 DNA sequence: TGTGCCAGTAACGAGGGGGACGACTATGGCTACACCTTC. The chain couples TRBV19 to TRBJ1-2; D possibly corresponds to TRBD1 (6 bases). Germline values: CDR1 LNHDA, CDR2 SQIVND (reference sequence). CDR3 length: 13 amino acids. V shed 7 bases and J shed 3 bases, with 12 bases lying between them.

V gene TRBV19 combines with J gene TRBJ1-2; D not resolved. Looked up from germline, CDR1 is LNHDA and CDR2 is SQIVND (reference sequence). The CDR3 is made up of 12 amino acids. V shed 7 bases and J shed 4 bases, with 10 bases lying between them. CDR3: CASNVGLYGYTF. In DNA, the CDR3 is TGTGCCAGTAATGTTGGCCTCTATGGCTACACCTTC.

The rearrangement uses TRBV19 and TRBJ2-1; TRBD2 agrees at 11 bases. With V trimmed by 10 bases and J by 4 bases, 6 bases remained unmatched. The CDR3 is made up of 14 amino acids. CDR1 LNHDA and CDR2 SQIVND come from the germline V gene (reference sequence). The CDR3 DNA is TGTGCCACCAAGGGACTAGCGGATTACAATGAGCAGTTCTTC. It codes for CATKGLADYNEQFF. Together with reference TRBV19 and TRBJ2-1, the CDR3 gives the full variable domain: DGGITQSPKYLFRKEGQNVTLSCEQNLNHDAMYWYRQDPGQGLRLIYYSQIVNDFQKGDIAEGYSVSREKKESFPLTVTSAQKNPTAFYLCATKGLADYNEQFFGPGTRLTVL.

DNA for the CDR3: TGCGCCAGCAGCTTAGGACAGGGGCAAGGCTACACCTTC. Protein product: CASSLGQGQGYTF. The chain uses TRBV5-1 and TRBJ1-2; 9 positions agree with TRBD1. The V segment lost 2 bases and the J segment 8 bases; nucleotides outside the gene matches: 4. Per germline, CDR1 SGHRS and CDR2 YFSETQ. The CDR3 is made up of 13 amino acids.

The genes are TRBV27 and TRBJ2-1; TRBD2 is a possible D gene (6 bases). The germline CDR1 and CDR2 sequences are MNHEY and SMNVEV (reference sequence). The CDR3 consists of 12 residues. The V end was cut by 4 bases, the J end by 7 bases, with 8 bases between. In nucleotides, the CDR3 is TGTGCCAGCAGTTCGGGGACTAATGAGCAGTTCTTC. As protein: CASSSGTNEQFF.

This chain links TRBV7-9 with TRBJ1-2; D is possibly TRBD1 (5 bases). The CDR3 is 14 amino acids. Germline CDR1 SEHNR, CDR2 FQNEAQ (reference sequence). V was trimmed by 4 bases and J by 8 bases, leaving 17 bases between them. In DNA form, the CDR3 reads TGTGCCAGCAGCTCTCCCGGGAGGGGATCGGGCTACACCTTC. Its translation: CASSSPGRGSGYTF.

The CDR3 region is CASSELDNSSTDTQYF. DNA of the CDR3: TGTGCCAGCAGTGAACTCGACAATTCTAGCACAGATACGCAGTATTTT. The rearrangement joins TRBV6-1 to TRBJ2-3; D gene uncertain. The CDR3 consists of 16 residues. The germline V gene has CDR1 MNHNS and CDR2 SASEGT. Trimming stripped 2 bases from V and 0 bases from J, with 12 bases between.

This rearrangement joins TRBV19 to TRBJ1-1; TRBD1 matches 8 bases. Germline trimming cut 6 bases from V and 4 bases from J; bases unmatched to any gene: 7. The CDR3 has 14 amino acids. Germline CDR1 and CDR2: LNHDA and SQIVND (reference sequence). CDR3 nucleotides: TGTGCCAGTAGAGACAGGGGAGAGGCCACTGAAGCTTTCTTT. As protein: CASRDRGEATEAFF.

This sequence joins TRBV27 and TRBJ2-2; D unclear. The V end was cut by 4 bases, the J end by 7 bases, with 10 bases between. The CDR3 loop spans 13 amino acids. The germline V gene has CDR1 MNHEY and CDR2 SMNVEV (reference sequence). CDR3 amino acids: CASSSAMGGELFF. Written as DNA, the CDR3 is TGTGCCAGCAGTTCAGCGATGGGCGGGGAGCTGTTTTTT.

This clone turned up a few times. The chain employs TRBV6-4 and TRBJ1-6; D gene unclear. In germline, CDR1 is MRHNA, CDR2 SNTAGT. Trimming removed 3 bases at V and 10 bases at J, with 10 bases between. This CDR3 comprises 13 residues. The CDR3 nucleotides are TGTGCCAGCAGTGATGGTGGAGGGTCACCCCTCCACTTT. This gives the protein CASSDGGGSPLHF.

The chain links TRBV6-5 to TRBJ1-1; TRBD1 agrees at 9 bases. The CDR3 has 13 amino acids. Germline-derived CDR1 and CDR2 are MNHEY and SVGAGI. The trim removed 8 bases at V and 2 bases at J, leaving 3 bases unmatched. CDR3 in DNA: TGTGCCAGCCGACAGGGGGGTAACACTGAAGCTTTCTTT. It yields the protein CASRQGGNTEAFF.